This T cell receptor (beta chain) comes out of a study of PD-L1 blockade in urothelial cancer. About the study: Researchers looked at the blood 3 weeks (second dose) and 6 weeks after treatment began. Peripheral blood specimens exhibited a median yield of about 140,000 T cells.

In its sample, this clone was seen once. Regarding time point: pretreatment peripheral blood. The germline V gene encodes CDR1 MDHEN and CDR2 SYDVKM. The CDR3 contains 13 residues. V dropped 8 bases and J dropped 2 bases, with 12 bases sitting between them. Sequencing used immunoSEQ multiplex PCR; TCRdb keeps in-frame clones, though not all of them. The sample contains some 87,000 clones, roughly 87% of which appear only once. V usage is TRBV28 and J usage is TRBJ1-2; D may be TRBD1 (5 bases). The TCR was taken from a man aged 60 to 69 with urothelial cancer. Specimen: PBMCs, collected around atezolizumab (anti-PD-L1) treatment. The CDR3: CASEEQGNYGYTF. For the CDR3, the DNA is TGTGCCAGCGAAGAGCAGGGCAACTATGGCTACACCTTC.